This entry features one T cell receptor beta chain sequence. The CDR3 has 14 residues. Trimming left V 0 bases short and J 3 bases short, with 6 bases between. Germline values: CDR1 MNHEY, CDR2 SMNVEV (reference sequence). TCRdb independently ran MiXCR on the RT-PCR reads; one entry per CDR3 protein. Of approximately 720,000 distinct CDR3 sequences listed, about 14% were seen once; the top ten hold 3.6%. The chain uses TRBV27 and TRBJ1-5; no clear D gene. The source material was memory CD4+ T cells from blood. The clonotype was recovered from a female donor in good health, serving as a healthy control. The CDR3 region has the DNA TGTGCCAGCAGTTTATCGAGTGTCAATCAGCCCCAGCATTTT. Amino acid sequence: CASSLSSVNQPQHF.